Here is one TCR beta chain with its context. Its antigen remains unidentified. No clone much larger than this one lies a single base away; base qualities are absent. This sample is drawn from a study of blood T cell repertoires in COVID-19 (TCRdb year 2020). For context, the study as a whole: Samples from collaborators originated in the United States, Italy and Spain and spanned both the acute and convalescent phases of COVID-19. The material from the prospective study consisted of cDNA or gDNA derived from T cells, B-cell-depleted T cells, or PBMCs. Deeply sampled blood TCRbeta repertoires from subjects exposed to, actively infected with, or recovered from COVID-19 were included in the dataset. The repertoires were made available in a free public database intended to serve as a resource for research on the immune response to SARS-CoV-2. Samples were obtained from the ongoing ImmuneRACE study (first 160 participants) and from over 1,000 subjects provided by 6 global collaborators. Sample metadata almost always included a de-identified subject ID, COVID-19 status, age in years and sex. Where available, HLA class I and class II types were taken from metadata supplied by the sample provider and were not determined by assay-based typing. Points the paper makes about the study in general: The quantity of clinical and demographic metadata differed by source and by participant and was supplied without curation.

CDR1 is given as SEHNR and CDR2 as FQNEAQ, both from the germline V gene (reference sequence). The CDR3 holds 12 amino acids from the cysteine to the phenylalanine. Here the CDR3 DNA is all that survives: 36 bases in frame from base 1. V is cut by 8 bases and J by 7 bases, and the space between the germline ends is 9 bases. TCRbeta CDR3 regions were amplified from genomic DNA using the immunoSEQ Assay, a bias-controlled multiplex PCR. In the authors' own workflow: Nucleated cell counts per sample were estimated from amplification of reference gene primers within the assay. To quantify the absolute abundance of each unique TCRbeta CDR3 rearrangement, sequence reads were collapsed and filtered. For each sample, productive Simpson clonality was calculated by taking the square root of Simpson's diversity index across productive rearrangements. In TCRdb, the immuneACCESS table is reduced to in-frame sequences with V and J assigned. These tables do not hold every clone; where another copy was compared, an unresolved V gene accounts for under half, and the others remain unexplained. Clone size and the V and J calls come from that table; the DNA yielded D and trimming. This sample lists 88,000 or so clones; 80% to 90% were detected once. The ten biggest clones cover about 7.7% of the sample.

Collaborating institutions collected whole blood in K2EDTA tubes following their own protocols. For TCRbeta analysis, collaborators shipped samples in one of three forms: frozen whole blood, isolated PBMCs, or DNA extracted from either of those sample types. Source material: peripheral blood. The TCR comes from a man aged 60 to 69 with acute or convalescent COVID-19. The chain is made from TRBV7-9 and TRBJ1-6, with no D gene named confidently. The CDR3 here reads CASSRSNSPLHF. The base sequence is TGTGCCAGCTCCCGTAGCAATTCACCCCTCCACTTT.